The following is a TCR beta chain sequence with its context. The CDR3 runs to 14 residues. Trimming removed 4 bases at V and 8 bases at J, with 17 bases between. Looked up from germline, CDR1 is LGHNA and CDR2 is YSLEER. PCR was performed a second time for roughly 7 to 12 cycles using a sample-barcoded 5' primer and a J-beta primer mix. A 12-random-nucleotide template-switch adaptor tagged each cDNA molecule. TCRdb re-analysed the 5' RACE reads in MiXCR, keeping a single row per CDR3 protein. The sample consists of approximately 730,000 distinct CDR3 sequences, about 40% of them appearing once. Total RNA, at least 6 micrograms per sample, was extracted from PBMCs. The sample is drawn from a study of blood T cells in healthy people across ages.

The V and J genes are TRBV4-3 and TRBJ1-2; no clear D. The source of this sequence is a woman aged 55 to 70 in good health. The sample consisted of blood. CDR3 protein: CASSPNPRLGGYTF. DNA of the CDR3: TGCGCCAGCAGCCCTAATCCAAGGTTGGGGGGCTACACCTTC.